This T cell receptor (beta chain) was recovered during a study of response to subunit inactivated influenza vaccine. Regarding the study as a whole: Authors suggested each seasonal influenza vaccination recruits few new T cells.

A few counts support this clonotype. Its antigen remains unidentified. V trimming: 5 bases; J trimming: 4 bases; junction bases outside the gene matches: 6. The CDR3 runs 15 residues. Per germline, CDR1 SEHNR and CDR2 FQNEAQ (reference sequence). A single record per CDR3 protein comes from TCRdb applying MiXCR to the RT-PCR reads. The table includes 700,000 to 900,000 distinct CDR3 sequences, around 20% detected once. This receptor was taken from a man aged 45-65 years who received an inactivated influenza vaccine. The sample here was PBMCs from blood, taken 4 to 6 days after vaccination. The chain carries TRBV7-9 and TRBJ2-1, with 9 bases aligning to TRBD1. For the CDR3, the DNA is TGTGCCAGCAGCCCACAGGGACAGGGTTACAATGAGCAGTTCTTC. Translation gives CASSPQGQGYNEQFF.